The rows below give T cell receptor beta chains drawn from one sample of a study of blood T cell repertoires in COVID-19. TCRdb's copy holds only in-frame clones and misses some; the assay was immunoSEQ multiplex PCR. The data hold 150,000 to 200,000 clones, with around nine tenths observed a single time. Sequenced material: peripheral blood. The receptors derive from a human donor in a cohort sampled during active COVID-19. CDR3s include the opening cysteine and the closing phenylalanine or tryptophan. A D gene is named only where the DNA matches it firmly. Clone size, where shown, is once, few, many, or a class for clones that have expanded.

V	D	size	J	DNA	CDR3
TRBV30	.	.	TRBJ2-5	TGTGCCTGGACGCAGGGGGGAAGAGAGACCCAGTACTTC	CAWTQGGRETQYF
TRBV30	.	.	TRBJ1-6	TGTGCCTGGAGTAGGTCGTTGCAGGTTTATAATTCACCCCTCCACTTT	CAWSRSLQVYNSPLHF
TRBV5-1	TRBD2	.	TRBJ2-7	TGCGCCAGCAGCCACCCGGGACTAGCGGGGGAGCAGTACTTC	CASSHPGLAGEQYF
TRBV10-3	.	once	TRBJ2-3	TGTGCCATCAGTGAGCGTGGAGGCCTCTCCACAGATACGCAGTATTTT	CAISERGGLSTDTQYF
TRBV5-5	TRBD1	.	TRBJ1-2	TGTGCCAGCAGCTTGGGGACAGGTGGTAACTATGGCTACACCTTC	CASSLGTGGNYGYTF
TRBV4-1	TRBD2	.	TRBJ2-3	TGCGCCAGCAGCCAAGGGGGCGGGAGAGGTATAGATACGCAGTATTTT	CASSQGGGRGIDTQYF
TRBV7-9	.	.	TRBJ2-4	TGTGCCAGCAGCCGCGGGACAGCCTGGGACATTCAGTACTTC	CASSRGTAWDIQYF
TRBV6-6	TRBD1	.	TRBJ2-1	TGTGCCAGCACCCGCCCCACAGGGGGCCGCTATGAGCAGTTCTTC	CASTRPTGGRYEQFF
TRBV21-1	.	.	TRBJ1-5	TGTGCCAGCAGCAAAGAGGAAGGGGGCAAAGGGGGAGTTCAGCCCCAGCATTTT	CASSKEEGGKGGVQPQHF
TRBV11-2	.	.	TRBJ2-7	TGTGCCAGCACCTTGGAGCCGGGGTACTACGAGCAGTACTTC	CASTLEPGYYEQYF
TRBV6-2/TRBV6-3	TRBD1	few	TRBJ2-7	TGTGCCAGCAGTAACCGGGACAGCGGCAGCTACGAGCAGTACTTC	CASSNRDSGSYEQYF
TRBV7-7	TRBD2	.	TRBJ2-5	TGTGCTAGCAGCTTATACGGGGGGGGGCCATTGGAGACCCAGTACTTC	CASSLYGGGPLETQYF
TRBV9	TRBD2	.	TRBJ2-7	TGTGCCAGCAGCGTGGGGGGGACCGAACCCTACGAGCAGTACTTC	CASSVGGTEPYEQYF
TRBV5-8	TRBD1	.	TRBJ2-3	TGTGCCAGCAGCTTGGGCCAGGGGGCTTACACAGATACGCAGTATTTT	CASSLGQGAYTDTQYF
TRBV7-2	TRBD1	.	TRBJ2-7	TGTGCCAGCAGCCTCACGACAGGGGGAGGCCGTCTCGAGCAGTACTTC	CASSLTTGGGRLEQYF
TRBV7-6	.	once	TRBJ2-3	TGTGCCAGCAGCTTAGGCAGGGGTCGGACAGATACGCAGTATTTT	CASSLGRGRTDTQYF